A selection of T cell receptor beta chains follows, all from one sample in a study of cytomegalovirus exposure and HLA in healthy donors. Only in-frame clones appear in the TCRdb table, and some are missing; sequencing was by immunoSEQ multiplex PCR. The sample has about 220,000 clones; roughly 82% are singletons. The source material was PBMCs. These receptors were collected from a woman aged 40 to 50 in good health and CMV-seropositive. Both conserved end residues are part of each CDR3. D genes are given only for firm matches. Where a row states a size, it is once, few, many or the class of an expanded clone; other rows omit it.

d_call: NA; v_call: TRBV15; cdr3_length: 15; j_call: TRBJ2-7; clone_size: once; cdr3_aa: CATSRVRQFSYEQYF; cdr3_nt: TGTGCCACCAGCAGAGTAAGACAGTTCTCCTACGAGCAGTACTTC
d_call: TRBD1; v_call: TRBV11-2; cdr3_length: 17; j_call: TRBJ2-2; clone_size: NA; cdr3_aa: CASSLVNLQGAAGELFF; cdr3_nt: TGTGCCAGCAGCTTAGTCAATCTACAGGGGGCGGCCGGGGAGCTGTTTTTT
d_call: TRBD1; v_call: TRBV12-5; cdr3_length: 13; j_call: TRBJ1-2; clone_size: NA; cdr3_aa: CASGIGTGGGYTF; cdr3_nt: TGTGCTAGTGGTATAGGGACAGGAGGTGGCTACACCTTC
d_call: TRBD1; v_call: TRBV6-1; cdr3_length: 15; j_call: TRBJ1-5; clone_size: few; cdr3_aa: CASSDGQGLYQPQHF; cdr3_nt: TGTGCCAGCAGTGATGGACAGGGTTTGTATCAGCCCCAGCATTTT
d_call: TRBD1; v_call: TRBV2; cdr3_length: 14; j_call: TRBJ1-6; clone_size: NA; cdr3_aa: CASTRGQGNSPLHF; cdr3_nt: TGTGCCAGCACAAGAGGACAGGGAAATTCACCCCTCCACTTT
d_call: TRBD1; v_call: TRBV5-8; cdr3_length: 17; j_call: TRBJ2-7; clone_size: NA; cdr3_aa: CASSRGQGGLAIYEQYF; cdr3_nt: TGTGCCAGCAGCCGGGGACAGGGGGGACTTGCGATCTACGAGCAGTACTTC
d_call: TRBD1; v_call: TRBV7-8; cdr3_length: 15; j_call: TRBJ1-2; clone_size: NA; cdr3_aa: CASSLDWTGDYGYTF; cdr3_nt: TGTGCCAGCAGCTTAGACTGGACAGGGGACTATGGCTACACCTTC
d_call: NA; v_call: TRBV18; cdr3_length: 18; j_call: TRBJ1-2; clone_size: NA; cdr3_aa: CASSPQQGTKDTNYGYTF; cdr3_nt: TGTGCCAGCTCACCACAGCAGGGAACCAAAGATACTAACTATGGCTACACCTTC
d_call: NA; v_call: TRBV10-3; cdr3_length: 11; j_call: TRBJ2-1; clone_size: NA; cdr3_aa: CAISESLQKFF; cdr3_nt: TGTGCCATCAGTGAGTCGCTTCAGAAGTTCTTC
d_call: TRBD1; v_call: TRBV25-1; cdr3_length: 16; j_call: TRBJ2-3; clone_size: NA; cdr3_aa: CASEQGARRSTDTQYF; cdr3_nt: TGTGCCAGCGAGCAGGGGGCGCGAAGGAGTACAGATACGCAGTATTTT
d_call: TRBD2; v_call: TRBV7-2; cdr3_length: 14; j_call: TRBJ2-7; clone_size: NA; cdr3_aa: CASSALAGVYEQYF; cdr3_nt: TGTGCCAGCAGCGCCTTAGCGGGAGTCTACGAGCAGTACTTC
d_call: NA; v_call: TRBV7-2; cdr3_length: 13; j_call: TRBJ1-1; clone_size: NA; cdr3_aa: CASSFTQAKGAFF; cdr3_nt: TGTGCCAGCAGCTTCACACAGGCGAAGGGAGCTTTCTTT
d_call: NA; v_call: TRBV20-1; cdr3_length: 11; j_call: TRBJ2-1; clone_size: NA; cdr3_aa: CSVLRYNEQFF; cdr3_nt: TGCAGTGTACTACGGTACAATGAGCAGTTCTTC
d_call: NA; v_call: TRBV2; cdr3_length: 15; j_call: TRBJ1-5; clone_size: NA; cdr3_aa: CASKGVGSSNQPQHF; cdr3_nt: TGTGCCAGCAAAGGGGTCGGATCGAGCAATCAGCCCCAGCATTTT
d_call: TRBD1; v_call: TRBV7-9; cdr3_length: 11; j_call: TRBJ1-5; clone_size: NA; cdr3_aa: CASSTGGAQHF; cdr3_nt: TGTGCCAGCAGCACAGGGGGCGCTCAGCATTTT
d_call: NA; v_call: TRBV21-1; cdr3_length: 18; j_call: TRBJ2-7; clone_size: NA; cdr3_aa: CASSKRSGTSGTRYEQYF; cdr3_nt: TGTGCCAGCAGCAAGCGTTCCGGGACTAGCGGGACAAGGTACGAGCAGTACTTC
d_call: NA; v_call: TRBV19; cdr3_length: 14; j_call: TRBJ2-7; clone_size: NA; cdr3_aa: CASSIPGLLYEQYF; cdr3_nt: TGTGCCAGTAGTATTCCGGGACTCCTCTACGAGCAGTACTTC
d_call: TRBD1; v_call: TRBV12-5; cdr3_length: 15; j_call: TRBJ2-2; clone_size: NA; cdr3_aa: CASATGDFNTGELFF; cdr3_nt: TGTGCTAGTGCCACAGGGGATTTTAACACCGGGGAGCTGTTTTTT
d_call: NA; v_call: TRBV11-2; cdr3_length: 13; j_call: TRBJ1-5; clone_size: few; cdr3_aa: CASSLATNQPQHF; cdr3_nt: TGTGCCAGCAGCTTAGCTACCAATCAGCCCCAGCATTTT
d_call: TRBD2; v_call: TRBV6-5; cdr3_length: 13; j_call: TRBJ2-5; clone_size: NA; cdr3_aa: CASSYLTSGTQYF; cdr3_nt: TGTGCCAGCAGTTACTTGACTAGCGGGACCCAGTACTTC
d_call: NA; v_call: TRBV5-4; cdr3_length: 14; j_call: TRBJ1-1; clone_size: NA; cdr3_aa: CASSSQWGGTEAFF; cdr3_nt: TGTGCCAGCAGTTCGCAGTGGGGGGGCACTGAAGCTTTCTTT
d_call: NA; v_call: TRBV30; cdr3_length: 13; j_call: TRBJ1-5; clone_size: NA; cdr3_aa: CAWSDGVNQPQHF; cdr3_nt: TGTGCCTGGTCTGACGGGGTCAATCAGCCCCAGCATTTT
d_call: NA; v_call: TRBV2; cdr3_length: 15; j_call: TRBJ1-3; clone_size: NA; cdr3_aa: CASSRTILSGNTIYF; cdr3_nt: TGTGCCAGCTCACGGACAATCCTCTCTGGAAACACCATATATTTT